This TCR beta chain emerged from a study of response to subunit inactivated influenza vaccine. Germline V gives CDR1 KGHSH, CDR2 LQKENI. V shed 4 bases and J shed 3 bases, with 7 bases lying between them. The CDR3 is 12 amino acids. Study outcomes and limitations: With each seasonal influenza vaccination, the authors suggested, few new T cells are recruited.

TCRdb re-derived calls from the RT-PCR reads in MiXCR, one entry per CDR3 protein. The sample lists 500,000 to 550,000 distinct CDR3 sequences, approximately 7.8% occurring once. Note on this clonotype: As yet, its antigen is unknown.

Specimen: PBMCs from blood, collected about 24 months after vaccination. The TCR sequence derives from a man aged 50 to 69 who received an inactivated influenza vaccine. V and J are TRBV18 and TRBJ2-7; D might be TRBD1 (5 bases). This chain's CDR3 is CASSQTDYEQYF. DNA for the CDR3: TGTGCCAGCTCACAGACAGACTACGAGCAGTACTTC.